Described below is a single T cell receptor beta chain sequence and its context. In this sample, this clonotype turned up many times. The antigen it recognizes is unknown. Base quality data are lacking; no much larger clone is found one base away. This specimen belongs to a study of regulatory T cells in long-lasting Graves disease (dated by TCRdb to 2020 to 2023). Background on the whole study: Antithyroid drugs had been taken for less than 3 months by newly diagnosed Graves' disease patients. Patients with persistent Graves' disease were compared with patients with newly diagnosed Graves' disease using TCR sequencing and RNA sequencing of peripheral blood. TCR sequencing covered 13 persistent and 20 or so newly diagnosed Graves' disease patients, 33 samples in total. The study was registered as a clinical trial and conducted in China. Findings and caveats that apply to the study as a whole: The authors noted that the small sample size was a limitation that may lower accuracy. The study examined only peripheral blood because the primary lesion, thyroid tissue, could not be accessed. Preferential use of TRBV28, TRBJ1-2 and TRBJ2-5 was observed in persistent disease, whereas TRBV20-1 and TRBJ2-1 were favored in newly diagnosed disease. More public clonotypes were shared among persistent patients (2,741) than among newly diagnosed patients (966). Only the TCR beta chain was sequenced and analyzed. Compared with newly diagnosed patients, persistent Graves' disease patients had lower TCR Shannon entropy and fewer highly expanded clones, which suggests clonal expansion.

Library creation used multiplex PCR. The sequencer was an Illumina HiSeq 4000. TCR beta libraries were built with iRepertoire HTBI primers and Arm-PCR amplification of CDR3 regions. Gel purification was performed on PCR products prior to sequencing. The authors processed their data as follows. Gene usage analysis of CDR3 amino acid clonotypes relied on the approximately 68 TRBV and 15 or so TRBJ segments identified across samples. COPE and FqMerger were used to merge the filtered high-quality paired reads into contigs. BLAST was used to align contigs to IMGT TRBV, TRBD and TRBJ reference genes, and CDR3 was defined according to IMGT. Clonotypes above 0.1% frequency were classified as highly expanded clones. Shannon entropy was used to measure repertoire diversity, and the Gini coefficient was used to measure V-J evenness. Clonotypes shared by more than one individual were considered public. TCRdb ran its own pipeline on the public reads, namely fastp trimming at Q25 and MiXCR clone calling, and kept in-frame beta chains. Rows with a matching CDR3 protein are joined into one entry that keeps the most common DNA and genes. The V and J calls and clone size come from TCRdb's table, not from the authors' own analysis. The sample yields over 500,000 distinct CDR3 sequences; around 16% were counted once. In total, the top ten clones hold about 12% of the sample.

Looking up the germline V gene (reference sequence) yields CDR1 DFQATT and CDR2 SNEGSKA. Deletion took 4 bases off V and 2 bases off J, with a span of 11 bases between the germline ends. From its cysteine to its phenylalanine, the CDR3 spans 13 amino acids. Only the CDR3 DNA is retained, 39 bases long and in frame from the first base. The time point label here, explained by the study, means: newly diagnosed GD, antithyroid drugs for less than 3 months. For both TCR sequencing and RNA sequencing, RNA was extracted from PBMCs in TRIzol. The diagnosis of Graves' disease was made according to American Thyroid Association guidelines. Patients for the study were recruited at an endocrinology department in Xi'an, China. Each patient gave roughly 8.4 milliliters of peripheral blood, collected in an EDTA anticoagulant tube. Ficoll Paque Plus density gradient separation was used to isolate PBMCs, and no additional T cell sorting was done. RNA quality was checked with an Agilent 2100 Bioanalyzer and agarose gel, and concentration with a NanoDrop 2000.

This sample was also put to use in a study of T cells in Graves' hyperthyroidism and ophthalmopathy. The second study's authors report: Stable Graves' hyperthyroidism was defined as the absence of progression to ophthalmopathy over 18 months of follow-up. Hyperthyroidism patients were newly diagnosed, with disease duration under 2 months, and aged 18 to 65 years. Exclusion was applied to patients with uncontrolled infections, other autoimmune diseases, pregnancy or lactation. Diagnoses relied on clinical symptoms, serum thyroxine and TRAb, thyroid ultrasound and orbital computed tomography. The first round of RT-PCR for the TCR CDR3 was performed with the HTBI primer set and the Qiagen OneStep RT-PCR kit. Blood samples also contained most of the expanded thyroid clonotypes (frequency above 0.001), which suggests that blood repertoires may reflect thyroid immune responses. Ophthalmopathy was separated from stable hyperthyroidism by a 13 V-J signature model, with around 90% sensitivity and approximately 81% specificity obtained in cross-validation and 80%/75% obtained in testing. In validation, the model predicted progression to ophthalmopathy with approximately 69% sensitivity and about 73% specificity, a median of around six months before onset. TCR V-J signatures able to tell the groups apart were searched for in a discovery cohort of approximately 95 patients, of whom more than 40 had Graves' ophthalmopathy and 57 had stable Graves' hyperthyroidism. Prospective prediction of ophthalmopathy was tested in an independent validation cohort consisting of 18 hyperthyroidism patients and approximately 16 patients who later progressed to ophthalmopathy. The roughly 99 discovery patients were divided at random into training and test sets in a 7:3 ratio. Thyroid tissue and blood T-cell repertoires from more than 5 Graves' hyperthyroidism patients were also compared in the study. After sampling, hyperthyroidism patients received methimazole starting at 30 mg daily, and ophthalmopathy patients received high-dose intravenous methylprednisolone. The libraries were constructed in a second round of multiplex PCR and then size-selected and purified. Libraries were sequenced paired-end with 100 bp reads on an Illumina HiSeq2000. SOAPnuke was used to process the raw data, with reads discarded if the reads contained adapters or uncalled bases, had a mean Phred below 15, or lacked an exact constant-primer or identifier match. COPE v1.2.5 was used to merge high-quality paired reads, and clonotypes were defined as unique nucleotide sequences. MiTCR v1.1 was used to align the clonotypes against IMGT TRBV, TRBD and TRBJ reference segments. Only V-J combinations with frequency above 0.0001, covering 99% to 99.2% of repertoires, were analysed. The TCS score was defined as F50 (clonal expansion) divided by E x V (chaos), with BLOSUM62-based TCRdist calculated between CDR3 peptides within each V-J. Welch's t-statistics and random forest reduced just over 500 V-J features to 13, which were used in a naive Bayes classifier (R e1071). No statistical method was used to fix the sample size in advance, and group allocation was not hidden from the investigators. According to the paper, TCR Vbeta CDR3 sequencing was carried out on approximately 140 peripheral blood samples, which came from 40 to 45 ophthalmopathy, about 75 hyperthyroidism and about 17 progressor patients.

The starting material was peripheral blood mononuclear cells (PBMCs), obtained at new diagnosis, from a patient treated with antithyroid drugs. This sequence uses TRBV20-1 and TRBJ2-5; no D gene can be assigned with confidence. The TCR originated in a young man with Graves disease. Donor details come from another sample of the same person, matched by shared clones. The sequenced DNA: TGCAGTGCTATTGCGGTTCCTCAAGAGACCCAGTACTTC. Translated, it reads CSAIAVPQETQYF.